Below, 27 T cell receptor beta chains from the same sample are listed, as sequenced in a study of response to subunit inactivated influenza vaccine. Each CDR3 protein is one row after TCRdb ran MiXCR on the RT-PCR reads. The data show hundreds of thousands of distinct CDR3 sequences, with about 15% seen just once and around 10% held by the top ten. Source: PBMCs from blood, taken about 13 days after vaccination. Every receptor here comes from a man aged 50 to 59 who received an inactivated influenza vaccine.

This sequence joins TRBV20-1 and TRBJ2-2; tentatively, D is TRBD2 (5 bases). Trimming pared 6 bases from V and 0 bases from J, leaving 17 bases between. The CDR3 is made up of 16 amino acids. Germline values: CDR1 DFQATT, CDR2 SNEGSKA (reference sequence). The CDR3 nucleotides read TGCAGTGCCCTACTAGTGTCTCGAACGAACACCGGGGAGCTGTTTTTT. It yields the protein CSALLVSRTNTGELFF.

The chain carries TRBV4-1 and TRBJ2-5; 10 bases line up with TRBD2. Germline CDR1 MGHRA, CDR2 YSYEKL. The CDR3 is made up of 15 amino acids. V lost 3 bases to trimming and J lost 3 bases; unmatched junction nucleotides: 4. The DNA of the CDR3 is TGCGCCAGCAGCCATCCCGGACTAGCGGAAGAGACCCAGTACTTC. It codes for CASSHPGLAEETQYF.

This clonotype was counted only a few times. The rearrangement links TRBV11-2 to TRBJ1-6; D gene uncertain. This CDR3 has 13 amino acids. Germline CDR1 and CDR2: SGHAT and FQNNGV. V was clipped by 2 bases and J by 8 bases, with 7 bases between them. CDR3 protein: CASSLSGDSPLHF. The CDR3 DNA reads as TGTGCCAGCAGCTTATCGGGCGATTCACCCCTCCACTTT. Full variable domain (rest looked up from reference TRBV11-2 and TRBJ1-6): EAGVAQSPRYKIIEKRQSVAFWCNPISGHATLYWYQQILGQGPKLLIQFQNNGVVDDSQLPKDRFSAERLKGVDSTLKIQPAKLEDSAVYLCASSLSGDSPLHFGNGTRLTVT.

The rearrangement uses TRBV7-2 and TRBJ1-1; the match to TRBD1 covers 7 bases. The CDR3 is 14 residues long. J was trimmed by 7 bases and V by 5 bases; bases with no gene match: 10. Germline V gives CDR1 SGHTA, CDR2 FQGNSA. The CDR3 nucleotides read TGTGCCAGCAGCATACAAGGGGACAGAGTTGAAGCTTTCTTT. Translated: CASSIQGDRVEAFF.

The CDR3 loop reads CASSSSPGQYEQYF. In DNA form, the CDR3 reads TGCGCCAGCAGCTCAAGCCCCGGACAGTACGAGCAGTACTTC. The chain links TRBV5-1 to TRBJ2-7; weak D call: TRBD1 (6 bases). V lost 3 bases, J lost 4 bases, and 14 bases lay in between. The CDR3 covers 14 residues. Germline CDR1 and CDR2: SGHRS and YFSETQ. Complete variable domain (other parts from reference TRBV5-1 and TRBJ2-7): KAGVTQTPRYLIKTRGQQVTLSCSPISGHRSVSWYQQTPGQGLQFLFEYFSETQRNKGNFPGRFSGRQFSNSRSEMNVSTLELGDSALYLCASSSSPGQYEQYFGPGTRLTVT.

The gene calls are TRBV7-2 and TRBJ2-2, with 7 bases that match TRBD2. J gave up 6 bases and V 5 bases, and 9 bases lay outside the gene matches. Germline CDR1 is SGHTA and CDR2 is FQGNSA. The CDR3 spans 15 residues. The CDR3: CASSVLATVAGELFF. As DNA, the CDR3 is TGTGCCAGCAGCGTACTAGCGACGGTCGCCGGGGAGCTGTTTTTT. Full variable domain (remainder filled in from reference TRBV7-2 and TRBJ2-2): GAGVSQSPSNKVTEKGKDVELRCDPISGHTALYWYRQSLGQGLEFLIYFQGNSAPDKSGLPSDRFSAERTGGSVSTLTIQRTQQEDSAVYLCASSVLATVAGELFFGEGSRLTVL.

This clonotype was counted a few times. The chain joins TRBV5-1 to TRBJ2-3; the match to TRBD1 covers 9 bases. CDR1 is SGHRS, CDR2 YFSETQ, per germline. The CDR3 extends over 17 amino acids. The ends lost 0 bases at V and 2 bases at J; junction bases unmatched: 7. The CDR3 loop reads CASSLEARTGVTDTQYF. CDR3 nucleotide sequence: TGCGCCAGCAGCTTGGAGGCTCGGACAGGGGTCACAGATACGCAGTATTTT.

This clonotype was detected ten times or more. This sequence joins TRBV5-1 and TRBJ2-1, with a weak D call TRBD2 (5 bases). V was shortened by 3 bases and J by 1 base, with 11 bases between the two germline ends. The CDR3 spans 15 residues. Germline V gene lookup returns CDR1 SGHRS and CDR2 YFSETQ. Here the CDR3 DNA reads TGCGCCAGCAGCTCGGACTTGCCATCCTACAATGAGCAGTTCTTC. Translating it yields CASSSDLPSYNEQFF.

The V call is TRBV6-1, the J call TRBJ1-1; 8 bases map to TRBD1. Germline CDR1 MNHNS, CDR2 SASEGT. V shed 6 bases and J 1 base; nucleotides not matched to a gene: 4. The CDR3 runs to 14 residues. CDR3 loop: CASSRDRKNTEAFF. The CDR3 DNA sequence: TGTGCCAGCAGCCGGGACAGGAAGAACACTGAAGCTTTCTTT.

V is TRBV5-1 and J is TRBJ1-3; no definite D call. Germline CDR1 SGHRS, CDR2 YFSETQ. The CDR3 sequence is 14 residues long. V gave up 4 bases and J gave up 3 bases, with 11 bases separating them. The CDR3 DNA sequence: TGCGCCAGCAGCCCAATCGAGTTTGGAAACACCATATATTTT. This encodes CASSPIEFGNTIYF.

J is TRBJ2-3 and V is TRBV3-1, with 7 bases identical to TRBD2. Trimming removed 2 bases from V and 1 base from J; junction bases left unmatched: 3. This CDR3 is 15 amino acids long. Germline CDR1 reads LGHDT; CDR2 reads YNNKEL (reference sequence). The CDR3 coding sequence is TGTGCCAGCAGCCAAATGGCGGGGGGCACAGATACGCAGTATTTT. Its protein is CASSQMAGGTDTQYF.

Worth noting for this clonotype: Mismatch with germline at one junction end may stem from a read error. V gene TRBV7-9 combines with J gene TRBJ2-1; D remains ambiguous. Looked up from germline, CDR1 is SEHNR and CDR2 is FQNEAQ (reference sequence). This CDR3 is 13 amino acids long. Here the CDR3 reads CAGSLVPDTEQFF. CDR3 nucleotides: TGTGCCGGCAGCTTAGTTCCGGATACTGAGCAGTTCTTC.

The rearrangement joins TRBV20-1 to TRBJ1-1; perhaps TRBD1 as D (6 bases). Trimming shortened V by 2 bases and J by 0 bases, and 10 bases separated the two germline ends. CDR3 size: 14 residues. Germline V lookup: CDR1 DFQATT, CDR2 SNEGSKA (reference sequence). The CDR3: CSARSDSLNTEAFF. CDR3 DNA: TGCAGTGCTAGATCGGACAGCTTGAACACTGAAGCTTTCTTT.

Concerning this clonotype itself: A junction boundary mismatches the germline segment, possibly from a read error. The chain links TRBV20-1 to TRBJ2-5; D gene ambiguous. This CDR3 has 13 residues. Germline V CDR1 and CDR2: DFQATT, SNEGSKA (reference sequence). The CDR3 here is CSAVVDNRKTQYF. CDR3 nucleotides: TGCAGTGCAGTCGTCGACAACCGGAAGACCCAGTACTTT.

This clonotype showed up just once. This chain links TRBV3-1 with TRBJ2-4; D is tentatively TRBD1 or TRBD2 (6 bases each). V was shortened by 8 bases and J by 2 bases, with 10 bases between the two germline ends. CDR1 and CDR2 (germline): LGHDT, YNNKEL (reference sequence). The length of the CDR3 is 13 residues. The DNA of the CDR3 is TGTGCCAGCGGAGGGGGGCCCAAAAACATTCAGTACTTC. Its translation: CASGGGPKNIQYF.

The V and J genes are TRBV10-3 and TRBJ1-3; D is ambiguous. This CDR3 contains 12 residues. Germline-derived CDR1 and CDR2 are ENHRY and SYGVKD. Trimming took 4 bases from V and 2 from J, leaving 3 bases between them. The CDR3 bases are TGTGCCATCAGTGCACCTGGAAACACCATATATTTT. It is translated as CAISAPGNTIYF.

This chain joins TRBV9 and TRBJ2-1; D is possibly TRBD1 or TRBD2 (5 bases each). Germline V gene lookup returns CDR1 SGDLS and CDR2 YYNGEE. Trimming took off 0 bases at V and 2 bases at J, with 21 bases between the two ends. This CDR3 comprises 19 residues. CDR3 amino acids: CASSVVGTRYPLPYNEQFF. CDR3 coding DNA: TGTGCCAGCAGCGTAGTAGGGACCCGTTACCCCCTACCCTACAATGAGCAGTTCTTC.

This clonotype appeared many times. The V call is TRBV5-6, the J call TRBJ2-5; the match to TRBD1 covers 8 bases. The CDR3 is made up of 19 amino acids. With 0 bases clipped from V and 5 bases from J, the junction kept 18 bases outside the gene matches. The germline CDR1 and CDR2 sequences are SGHDT and YYEEEE. CDR3 amino acids: CASSLDGQGANKPGETQYF. The CDR3 DNA sequence: TGTGCCAGCAGCTTGGACGGTCAGGGGGCGAATAAACCAGGGGAGACCCAGTACTTC.

J is TRBJ2-3 and V is TRBV5-6; a possible D gene is TRBD1 (5 bases). The CDR3 loop spans 15 amino acids. CDR1 and CDR2 (germline): SGHDT, YYEEEE. V lost 6 bases to trimming and J lost 0 bases, with 14 bases between them. Here the CDR3 DNA reads TGTGCCAGCAAAATGACAGTCCCTAGCACAGATACGCAGTATTTT. It encodes CASKMTVPSTDTQYF.

In its sample, this clonotype was seen a few times. The chain carries TRBV5-5 and TRBJ2-1; 8 bases map to TRBD1. CDR1 and CDR2 (germline): SGHKS, YYEKEE (reference sequence). The CDR3 runs 15 residues. The V segment lost 4 bases and the J segment 2 bases; nucleotides outside the gene matches: 5. The chain's CDR3 is CASSPGQGTYNEQFF. The CDR3 nucleotides are TGTGCCAGCAGCCCTGGACAGGGTACCTACAATGAGCAGTTCTTC.

This chain links TRBV3-1 with TRBJ2-7; possible D gene TRBD2, 5 bases. Trimming removed 5 bases at V and 5 bases at J, with 19 bases between. CDR1 is LGHDT and CDR2 is YNNKEL in the germline V gene (reference sequence). CDR3 length: 15 residues. The CDR3 region has the DNA TGTGCCAGCAGCAAGGAGGCCCCTTTTACACACGAGCAGTACTTC. This codes for CASSKEAPFTHEQYF.

The chain couples TRBV7-2 to TRBJ2-2; tentatively, D is TRBD2 (6 bases). V gave up 5 bases and J gave up 2 bases, with 9 bases separating them. There are 14 residues in the CDR3. Germline CDR1 and CDR2: SGHTA and FQGNSA. The CDR3 reads CASSPDYNTGELFF. The CDR3 bases are TGTGCCAGCAGCCCGGACTACAACACCGGGGAGCTGTTTTTT. The variable domain in full, with the rest retrieved from reference TRBV7-2 and TRBJ2-2, is GAGVSQSPSNKVTEKGKDVELRCDPISGHTALYWYRQSLGQGLEFLIYFQGNSAPDKSGLPSDRFSAERTGGSVSTLTIQRTQQEDSAVYLCASSPDYNTGELFFGEGSRLTVL.

This clonotype was found a few times. The chain has TRBV5-6 and TRBJ2-4, with D hard to call. V lost 0 bases, J lost 6 bases, and 13 bases lay in between. The CDR3 has 15 amino acids. Germline lookup yields CDR1 SGHDT and CDR2 YYEEEE. The CDR3 protein is CASSLAGGSGNIQYF. The CDR3 DNA is TGTGCCAGCAGCTTGGCAGGTGGGTCAGGAAACATTCAGTACTTC.

The chain links TRBV7-2 to TRBJ2-7; D assignment may be TRBD1 or TRBD2 (7 bases each). V lost 4 bases and J 5 bases, leaving 18 bases between the germline ends. The CDR3 has 15 amino acids. Germline values: CDR1 SGHTA, CDR2 FQGNSA. The CDR3 spells CASSSGGAMRHEQYF. The CDR3 nucleotides are TGTGCCAGCAGCTCAGGGGGGGCTATGAGGCACGAGCAGTACTTC.

This clonotype has just a few counts. CDR3 in amino acids: CASSPTKFLAGVNEQFF. In DNA, the CDR3 is TGTGCCAGCAGCCCTACGAAGTTCCTAGCGGGGGTGAATGAGCAGTTCTTC. The chain combines TRBV3-1 with TRBJ2-1, with TRBD2 matching 10 bases. CDR3 length: 17 residues. CDR1 is LGHDT, CDR2 YNNKEL, per germline (reference sequence). With V trimmed by 4 bases and J by 7 bases, 13 bases remained unmatched.

This clonotype was found a few times. J is TRBJ2-3 and V is TRBV6-2 or TRBV6-3; D is uncertain. This CDR3 has 14 residues. V was trimmed by 9 bases and J by 4 bases, leaving 17 bases between them. Germline V gene data show CDR1 as MNHEY and CDR2 as SVGEGT. CDR3 nucleotide sequence: TGTGCCAGTGTGACACCCGGTGGGGCAGATACGCAGTATTTT. It encodes CASVTPGGADTQYF.

This chain joins TRBV28 and TRBJ1-2; no clear D. Trimming took 10 bases from V and 2 from J, leaving 17 bases between them. The CDR3 sequence is 14 residues long. Germline V gene sequence: CDR1 MDHEN, CDR2 SYDVKM. This CDR3 is CAMGPGPGNYGYTF. For the CDR3, the DNA is TGTGCCATGGGCCCTGGGCCAGGCAACTATGGCTACACCTTC.